This T cell receptor (beta chain) stems from a study of blood T cells in healthy people across ages (dated by TCRdb to 2015 to 2017). Looking at the study overall: Template switching captured roughly one uniquely barcoded TCR beta cDNA molecule per two T cells in model experiments. Donors were grouped into four age groups: young (average approximately 16 years), middle-aged (under 40), aged (roughly 67) and long-lived (roughly 80). For two donors (one aged 18 to 29 and one aged 80 or older), the study analyzed two additional independent replicas of 1 million unique cDNA reads from the same blood draw. Using deep sequencing normalized with unique cDNA molecular identifiers, the study measured how TCR beta repertoire diversity changes with age. To avoid experimental bias, donors of different ages were distributed randomly across sequencing lanes. Broad study findings and their caveats: Since profiling was done on bulk unsorted PBMCs, naive and antigen-experienced compartments could not be conclusively compared. Donor CMV infection status was unknown, potentially confounding age-related changes in expanded clonotypes. Compared with the aged group, more naive CD4+ T cells, fewer expanded clones and increased TCR diversity were shown by the long-lived group, suggesting age selection. As age increased, observed TCR beta diversity per million T cells dropped in a roughly linear way, and a significant reduction was already evident by age 40. There was a strong correlation between observed TCR beta diversity and the percentage of naive T cells measured by flow cytometry. Estimates of total diversity from one million sequenced T cells were regarded as lower bounds and underestimates.

Donors were a few dozen systemically healthy Caucasian individuals from Russia aged roughly 6 to 90 years. Each donor gave about 10 milliliters of peripheral blood, drawn into EDTA-treated Vacutainer tubes. Ficoll-Paque density-gradient centrifugation was used to isolate PBMCs, with at least 7 million obtained per sample. Total RNA, at least 6 micrograms per sample, was extracted from PBMCs with Trizol reagent. Naive CD45RAhigh/CD27high T cell percentages were measured by flow cytometry on a PBMC aliquot from every donor. A distance of 8 bases separates the germline ends of V and J, which lose 5 bases and 0 bases respectively. Measured from the cysteine to the phenylalanine, the CDR3 is 14 residues long. The DNA shown is the 42-base CDR3, in frame from base 1. Libraries were built with 5' RACE. Sequencer: Illumina HiSeq 2500. A second roughly 6 to 11 cycle PCR used a sample-barcoded 5' primer and a J-beta primer mix. A unique molecular identifier was introduced onto each TCR beta cDNA molecule by a template-switch 5' adaptor carrying 12 random nucleotides. At least 3 million CDR3-containing paired-end reads were obtained from each sample. All of the RNA was converted into first-strand cDNA using the Mint cDNA synthesis kit, with a TRBC-specific oligonucleotide serving as the primer. After uracil-DNA glycosylase treatment, a first 18-cycle PCR used universal primers M1SS and BC2_uni_R on all cDNA. In the source study's methods: For normalization, 1 million high-quality reads, each with a distinct molecular identifier, were randomly selected from each sample. Reads with shared molecular identifiers were discarded instead of being binned into consensus sequences. CDR3 identification, clonotype clustering and error correction used MiTCR with a Q25 quality threshold and the strictest error-elimination algorithm. Lower-bound total TCR beta diversity was estimated with a nonparametric unseen species model using Euler transformation. In TCRdb, the public reads were trimmed at Q25 with fastp and aligned with MiXCR, with productive beta chains retained. Every entry covers one CDR3 protein and lists the most common genes and DNA from its rows. TCRdb, not the original authors, processed these V and J calls. This sample is represented by 780,000 or so distinct CDR3 sequences; about 55% of them were singletons. Of the sample, 40% to 50% falls within the top ten clones.

This clonotype has just a few counts. Its recognized antigen is unknown. Base quality data are lacking; no much larger clone is found one base away. Input material: blood. This receptor was obtained from an elderly man in good health. The V gene is TRBV12-3 or TRBV12-4 and the J gene is TRBJ2-4; there is no confident call for the D gene. The CDR3 protein: CASSMGKAKNIQYF. The DNA sequence is as follows: TGTGCCAGCAGTATGGGAAAAGCCAAAAACATTCAGTACTTC.